This is a list of T cell receptor beta chains from one sample in a study of T cells in Graves' hyperthyroidism and ophthalmopathy. TCRdb redid the calling of the multiplex PCR reads with MiXCR, one entry per CDR3 protein. Of about 600,000 distinct CDR3 sequences listed, 14% were seen once; the top ten hold approximately 6.4%. The specimen was blood. These receptors came from a woman younger than 35 with Graves' ophthalmopathy. The CDR3 runs from the conserved cysteine through the conserved F or W. The D gene is left open where the match is weak. For some rows the clone size is stated as once, few or many, or as a class when expanded; others skip it.

TRBV7-2	NA	TRBJ2-1	TRBD2	TGTGCCAGCAACCGTGATACTAGCGAGGGTGGGACCTACAATGAGCAGTTCTTC	CASNRDTSEGGTYNEQFF
TRBV6-2/TRBV6-3	few	TRBJ2-3	NA	TGTGCCAGCAGTTACGTTAGGGGGAGCACAGATACGCAGTATTTT	CASSYVRGSTDTQYF
TRBV20-1	many	TRBJ2-2	TRBD2	TGCAGTGCTAGAACATCTAGCGGGAGATATACCGGGGAGCTGTTTTTT	CSARTSSGRYTGELFF
TRBV20-1	many	TRBJ2-3	NA	TGCAGTGCTAGAAGAGCAGGAGATACGCAGTATTTT	CSARRAGDTQYF
TRBV20-1	many	TRBJ2-1	TRBD2	TGCAGTGCTAGAGCGCAGGGACTAGTCTACAATGAGCAGTTCTTC	CSARAQGLVYNEQFF
TRBV6-2/TRBV6-3	many	TRBJ2-7	TRBD2	TGTGCCAGCAGGAACCGGGAGGCTTCCAAGGAGTACTTC	CASRNREASKEYF
TRBV6-1	few	TRBJ2-7	NA	TGTGCCAGCAGGCCGCGACAGGGAGGGTCCTACGAGCAGTACTTC	CASRPRQGGSYEQYF
TRBV20-1	many	TRBJ1-5	NA	TGCAGTGCTAGAGAAGGGAATAGTCAGCCCCAGCATTTT	CSAREGNSQPQHF
TRBV29-1	many	TRBJ2-7	NA	TGCAGCGTTACCCGGACAGCGTCCTACGAGCAGTACTTC	CSVTRTASYEQYF
TRBV30	many	TRBJ2-1	NA	TGTGCCTGGGGAATTAGCGTGTCCTACAATGAGCAGTTCTTC	CAWGISVSYNEQFF
TRBV9	NA	TRBJ1-3	NA	TGTGCCAGCAGCGTAGGACGGGACTCTGGAAACACCATATATTTT	CASSVGRDSGNTIYF
TRBV6-2/TRBV6-3	many	TRBJ1-2	TRBD1	TGTGCCAGCAGTTACTCGCGACAGGGGAAGTTTGGCTACACCTTC	CASSYSRQGKFGYTF
TRBV4-2	NA	TRBJ1-2	TRBD1	TGTGCCAGCAGTGGAAGAGGGGACAGCCTTAACTATGGCTACACCTTC	CASSGRGDSLNYGYTF
TRBV14	NA	TRBJ2-2	NA	TGTGCCAGCAGCCAAGACGGGGGGCTCACCGGGGAGCTGTTTTTT	CASSQDGGLTGELFF
TRBV20-1	NA	TRBJ2-1	NA	TGCAGTGCTTCCTCTTTTAGTGAGCAGTTCTTC	CSASSFSEQFF
TRBV27	many	TRBJ2-2	TRBD1	TGTGCCAGCAGTTTATTGACAGGGCTGGACACCGGGGAGCTGTTTTTT	CASSLLTGLDTGELFF
TRBV20-1	once	TRBJ2-5	TRBD2	TGCAGTGCTAATCTATTGACTAGCGGGAGGAGTCTTGAGCGGGAGACCCAGTACTTC	CSANLLTSGRSLERETQYF
TRBV9	many	TRBJ2-7	NA	TGTGCCAGCAGCGTAGGACGGGGAGAAGGGCACGAGCAGTACTTC	CASSVGRGEGHEQYF
TRBV19	NA	TRBJ2-7	NA	TGTGCCAGTAGTATAATTCCCCGGAGAGGTTCCTACGAGCAGTACTTC	CASSIIPRRGSYEQYF
TRBV7-8	NA	TRBJ2-7	NA	TGTGCCAGCACTCTACCGGTGCTCTCGGATGTGGAGCAGTACTTC	CASTLPVLSDVEQYF
TRBV11-2	once	TRBJ2-5	NA	TGTGCCAGCAGTCGCGACGGGACCCCCCAAGAGACCCAGTACTTC	CASSRDGTPQETQYF
TRBV15	few	TRBJ2-1	NA	TGTGCCACCAGCAGAGATGAGGGGGTCCCCTACAATGAGCAGTTCTTC	CATSRDEGVPYNEQFF
TRBV19	NA	TRBJ2-1	TRBD1	TGTGCCAGTAGTATTTACGGGACAGGGGGCTGGGATGAGCAGTTCTTC	CASSIYGTGGWDEQFF
TRBV27	many	TRBJ2-1	NA	TGTGCCAGCAGTTTATTAGGAGGTGAGCAGTTCTTC	CASSLLGGEQFF
TRBV13	many	TRBJ1-4	NA	TGTGCCAGCAGCTTAGCGGCGAATGAAAAACTGTTTTTT	CASSLAANEKLFF
TRBV6-2/TRBV6-3	many	TRBJ2-7	TRBD2	TGTGCCAGCAGTCAACTAGCGGGAGAACAGTACTTC	CASSQLAGEQYF
TRBV4-1	NA	TRBJ2-7	NA	TGCGCCAGCAGCCAACTCCCGGGCCGTAGCTCCTACGAGCAGTACTTC	CASSQLPGRSSYEQYF
TRBV20-1	many	TRBJ1-1	NA	TGCAGTGCTGCCCACAGGAACACTGAAGCTTTCTTT	CSAAHRNTEAFF
TRBV12-3/TRBV12-4	many	TRBJ2-3	TRBD2	TGTGCCAGCAGTTTACGGCTAGCGGGCGTCACAGATACGCAGTATTTT	CASSLRLAGVTDTQYF
TRBV18	many	TRBJ1-1	NA	TGTGCCAGCTCACCAAATCCATCCACTGAAGCTTTCTTT	CASSPNPSTEAFF
TRBV18	NA	TRBJ1-2	TRBD1	TGTGCCAGCTCACCCCCGGGACAGGGTAGAAACGGCTACACCTTC	CASSPPGQGRNGYTF
TRBV12-5	NA	TRBJ2-7	TRBD2	TGTGCTAGTGGCCTCGGACTAGCGGGAGGGCTTCACTACGAGCAGTACTTC	CASGLGLAGGLHYEQYF
TRBV4-3	NA	TRBJ2-3	TRBD1	TGCGCCAGCACTAGGACAGGCATCACAGATACGCAGTATTTT	CASTRTGITDTQYF
TRBV20-1	many	TRBJ2-7	NA	TGCAGTGCTAGAGGGGTGCGGGGTTTCTACGAGCAGTACTTC	CSARGVRGFYEQYF
TRBV7-9	NA	TRBJ2-7	TRBD2	TGTGCCAGCAGCCTACTCGGTAGCGGGATTCTCGAGCAGTACTTC	CASSLLGSGILEQYF